This T cell receptor beta chain was identified during a study of T cells after yellow fever vaccination. Germline-derived CDR1 and CDR2 are SGHNT and YENEEA. This CDR3 has 15 amino acids. The V segment lost 4 bases and the J segment 3 bases; nucleotides outside the gene matches: 3. They built TCR cDNA with 5'RACE template switching, a step that put in a universal primer site and UMIs. MiXCR, run by TCRdb on the 5' RACE reads, gives a single entry per CDR3 protein. Found here are roughly 85,000 distinct CDR3 sequences, about an eighth of them singletons; the top ten hold around 23%. The TCR comes from a man aged 18-30 years who received the YFV17D yellow fever vaccine. This chain joins TRBV11-3 and TRBJ2-2; 9 bases align to TRBD1. Source: CD8+ T cells not binding an NS4B(214-222) dextramer, sorted from PBMCs, taken roughly 20 days after the first yellow fever vaccination. CDR3 bases: TGTGCCAGCAGCTCCCGGGACAGGGACACCGGGGAGCTGTTTTTT. Translating gives CASSSRDRDTGELFF. Filled out from reference TRBV11-3 and TRBJ2-2, the complete variable domain reads EAGVVQSPRYKIIEKKQPVAFWCNPISGHNTLYWYLQNLGQGPELLIRYENEEAVDDSQLPKDRFSAERLKGVDSTLKIQPAELGDSAVYLCASSSRDRDTGELFFGEGSRLTVL.